Listed below are T cell receptor beta chains from one sample, sequenced in a study of blood T cell repertoires in COVID-19. The assay was immunoSEQ multiplex PCR, and TCRdb's table has in-frame clones only and misses some. The sample lists roughly 39,000 clones; over 75% were seen once. The sample taken for sequencing was peripheral blood. The receptors were sampled from a man aged 30 to 45 with active or convalescent COVID-19. Both conserved end residues are part of each CDR3. Each record gives: CDR3 protein, CDR3 DNA, V gene, clone size, D gene, J gene. The D gene is left open where the match is weak. Clone size is not always given. Where it is, it says once, few, many or a class for expanded clones.

CDR3 protein: CASSLGRDGYTF
CDR3 DNA: TGTGCCAGCAGCTTGGGGAGGGATGGCTACACCTTC
V gene: TRBV13
clone size: .
D gene: .
J gene: TRBJ1-2

CDR3 protein: CASSPRQGILGEQYF
CDR3 DNA: TGTGCCAGCAGCCCCAGACAGGGGATCCTAGGCGAGCAGTACTTC
V gene: TRBV7-8
clone size: .
D gene: TRBD1
J gene: TRBJ2-7

CDR3 protein: CASSRGTGDVTDTQYF
CDR3 DNA: TGCGCCAGCAGCCGCGGGACAGGGGATGTAACAGATACGCAGTATTTT
V gene: TRBV4-1
clone size: .
D gene: TRBD1
J gene: TRBJ2-3

CDR3 protein: CASSRAAINEKLFF
CDR3 DNA: TGTGCCAGCAGCCGGGCCGCAATTAATGAAAAACTGTTTTTT
V gene: TRBV3-1/TRBV3-2
clone size: .
D gene: .
J gene: TRBJ1-4

CDR3 protein: CASSSRLAVELFF
CDR3 DNA: TGTGCCAGCAGCTCCCGACTAGCTGTGGAGCTGTTTTTT
V gene: TRBV5-6
clone size: .
D gene: TRBD2
J gene: TRBJ2-2

CDR3 protein: CASTRVAGPNNEQFF
CDR3 DNA: TGTGCCAGTACCCGAGTAGCGGGCCCTAACAATGAGCAGTTCTTC
V gene: TRBV19
clone size: .
D gene: TRBD2
J gene: TRBJ2-1

CDR3 protein: CASSPQVTGANVLTF
CDR3 DNA: TGTGCCAGCAGTCCTCAGGTAACTGGGGCCAACGTCCTGACTTTC
V gene: TRBV27
clone size: .
D gene: .
J gene: TRBJ2-6

CDR3 protein: CASSQDPGGSYNEQFF
CDR3 DNA: TGTGCCAGCAGCCAAGACCCGGGAGGGTCCTACAATGAGCAGTTCTTC
V gene: TRBV4-2
clone size: .
D gene: TRBD2
J gene: TRBJ2-1

CDR3 protein: CASSLVGGSADTQYF
CDR3 DNA: TGTGCCAGCAGCTTAGTAGGCGGGAGTGCAGATACGCAGTATTTT
V gene: TRBV7-2
clone size: .
D gene: TRBD2
J gene: TRBJ2-3

CDR3 protein: CASSLSVLVGSPLHF
CDR3 DNA: TGTGCCAGCAGTTTATCCGTATTAGTCGGTTCACCCCTCCACTTT
V gene: TRBV28
clone size: .
D gene: .
J gene: TRBJ1-6

CDR3 protein: CASGEPNTEAFF
CDR3 DNA: TGCGCCAGCGGGGAGCCGAACACTGAAGCTTTCTTT
V gene: TRBV10-2
clone size: .
D gene: .
J gene: TRBJ1-1

CDR3 protein: CASSVAQATSGANVLTF
CDR3 DNA: TGTGCCAGCAGCGTAGCTCAGGCCACCTCTGGGGCCAACGTCCTGACTTTC
V gene: TRBV9
clone size: .
D gene: .
J gene: TRBJ2-6

CDR3 protein: CASSLAGISTGELFF
CDR3 DNA: TGCGCCAGCAGCTTGGCGGGGATTTCCACCGGGGAGCTGTTTTTT
V gene: TRBV5-1
clone size: .
D gene: .
J gene: TRBJ2-2

CDR3 protein: CASSFRGSYHEQYF
CDR3 DNA: TGTGCCAGCAGTTTCAGGGGCTCCTACCACGAGCAGTACTTC
V gene: TRBV27
clone size: .
D gene: .
J gene: TRBJ2-7

CDR3 protein: CASSLRDFHNEQFF
CDR3 DNA: TGTGCCAGCAGCTTACGAGACTTCCACAATGAGCAGTTCTTC
V gene: TRBV7-8
clone size: .
D gene: .
J gene: TRBJ2-1

CDR3 protein: CASSQDRDTEAFF
CDR3 DNA: TGTGCCAGCAGCCAAGATCGGGACACTGAAGCTTTCTTT
V gene: TRBV4-2
clone size: .
D gene: .
J gene: TRBJ1-1

CDR3 protein: CASSLGSDNSPLHF
CDR3 DNA: TGTGCCAGCAGCTTAGGCAGCGATAATTCACCCCTCCACTTT
V gene: TRBV11-3
clone size: few
D gene: .
J gene: TRBJ1-6

CDR3 protein: CASSYGRTGNEQYF
CDR3 DNA: TGTGCCAGCAGTTATGGGCGGACAGGGAACGAGCAGTACTTC
V gene: TRBV6-5
clone size: .
D gene: TRBD1
J gene: TRBJ2-7

CDR3 protein: CASSSEDRLNQPQHF
CDR3 DNA: TGTGCCAGCAGTTCTGAGGACAGGCTCAATCAGCCCCAGCATTTT
V gene: TRBV28
clone size: once
D gene: TRBD1
J gene: TRBJ1-5

CDR3 protein: CASSTGTSGSSYNEQFF
CDR3 DNA: TGTGCCAGCAGCACCGGGACTAGCGGGAGCTCCTACAATGAGCAGTTCTTC
V gene: TRBV9
clone size: .
D gene: TRBD2
J gene: TRBJ2-1

CDR3 protein: CASSSRWNSPLHF
CDR3 DNA: TGTGCCAGCAGTTCCAGGTGGAATTCACCCCTCCACTTT
V gene: TRBV12-3/TRBV12-4
clone size: .
D gene: .
J gene: TRBJ1-6

CDR3 protein: CASSLTGTGSRPGNTIYF
CDR3 DNA: TGTGCCAGCAGCTTAACCGGGACAGGGAGCAGGCCTGGAAACACCATATATTTT
V gene: TRBV7-6
clone size: .
D gene: TRBD1
J gene: TRBJ1-3

CDR3 protein: CASSTPGQGDSEQYF
CDR3 DNA: TGTGCCAGCAGCACTCCGGGACAGGGAGATAGCGAGCAGTACTTC
V gene: TRBV7-6
clone size: few
D gene: TRBD1
J gene: TRBJ2-7

CDR3 protein: CASSLTSGGRRGETQYF
CDR3 DNA: TGCGCCAGCAGCCTGACTAGCGGGGGGCGAAGAGGGGAGACCCAGTACTTC
V gene: TRBV5-1
clone size: .
D gene: TRBD2
J gene: TRBJ2-5

CDR3 protein: CAISAGSGTGREQFF
CDR3 DNA: TGTGCCATCAGTGCGGGTAGCGGGACCGGACGGGAGCAGTTCTTC
V gene: TRBV10-3
clone size: .
D gene: TRBD2
J gene: TRBJ2-1

CDR3 protein: CASRGGRTNEKLFF
CDR3 DNA: TGTGCCAGCAGGGGGGGGCGAACTAATGAAAAACTGTTTTTT
V gene: TRBV6-5
clone size: .
D gene: .
J gene: TRBJ1-4

CDR3 protein: CASSGGTAPNYGYTF
CDR3 DNA: TGTGCCAGCAGCGGAGGGACAGCACCTAACTATGGCTACACCTTC
V gene: TRBV7-6
clone size: .
D gene: TRBD1
J gene: TRBJ1-2

CDR3 protein: CASSVNRGGELFF
CDR3 DNA: TGTGCCAGCAGCGTAAACAGGGGCGGGGAGCTGTTTTTT
V gene: TRBV11-3
clone size: .
D gene: TRBD1
J gene: TRBJ2-2

CDR3 protein: CASSPGSSSYEQYF
CDR3 DNA: TGTGCCAGTAGTCCCGGATCTAGCTCCTACGAGCAGTACTTC
V gene: TRBV19
clone size: .
D gene: .
J gene: TRBJ2-7

CDR3 protein: CASSFGVPVSNEQYF
CDR3 DNA: TGTGCCAGCAGCTTCGGGGTACCGGTGTCTAACGAGCAGTACTTC
V gene: TRBV3-1/TRBV3-2
clone size: .
D gene: .
J gene: TRBJ2-7

CDR3 protein: CASSEPGSTGELFF
CDR3 DNA: TGCGCCAGCTCCGAGCCGGGGTCCACCGGGGAGCTGTTTTTT
V gene: TRBV5-1
clone size: .
D gene: .
J gene: TRBJ2-2

CDR3 protein: CASSSGHPYGYTF
CDR3 DNA: TGTGCCAGCAGTTCGGGACACCCGTATGGCTACACCTTC
V gene: TRBV6-5
clone size: .
D gene: .
J gene: TRBJ1-2

CDR3 protein: CASSLASGGREKLFF
CDR3 DNA: TGTGCCAGCAGCTTAGCGTCGGGGGGCAGAGAAAAACTGTTTTTT
V gene: TRBV7-9
clone size: .
D gene: .
J gene: TRBJ1-4

CDR3 protein: CSVERQAGPGIQYF
CDR3 DNA: TGCAGCGTTGAACGACAGGCAGGACCCGGCATTCAGTACTTC
V gene: TRBV29-1
clone size: few
D gene: .
J gene: TRBJ2-4

CDR3 protein: CASSRRLQGPPGEQYF
CDR3 DNA: TGTGCCAGCAGCCGGCGCCTACAGGGTCCCCCGGGGGAGCAGTACTTC
V gene: TRBV3-1/TRBV3-2
clone size: .
D gene: .
J gene: TRBJ2-7

CDR3 protein: CASEFGQGVYEQYF
CDR3 DNA: TGTGCCAGCGAATTCGGACAGGGGGTTTACGAGCAGTACTTC
V gene: TRBV6-5
clone size: .
D gene: TRBD1
J gene: TRBJ2-7

CDR3 protein: CATKRDTGDNEKLFF
CDR3 DNA: TGCGCCACCAAGCGGGATACCGGGGATAATGAAAAACTGTTTTTT
V gene: TRBV5-1
clone size: .
D gene: .
J gene: TRBJ1-4